This TCR beta chain was identified during a study of PD-1 blockade in mismatch repair-deficient tumors. Study in general: Patients had 11 to 13 mismatch repair-deficient cancer types and were previously treated and progressing. Study-wide findings and caveats: Tumor-resident clones, often undetectable pretreatment in blood, expanded then contracted after pembrolizumab.

Every patient had mismatch repair deficiency by PCR or immunohistochemistry. TCRs were sequenced from a few patients responding to pembrolizumab. After removal of 0 bases from V and 7 bases from J, the junction contained 6 bases not matched to a gene. CDR3 length: 14 amino acids. CDR1 and CDR2 from the germline V gene are SGHKS and YYEKEE (reference sequence). Sequencing used immunoSEQ multiplex PCR; TCRdb keeps in-frame clones, though not all of them. The sample shows under 150,000 clones, 85% to 90% of them seen only once. As for this clone: Its antigen is still unknown.

The rearrangement links TRBV5-5 to TRBJ1-2, with TRBD1 matching 7 bases. Specimen: peripheral blood, collected approximately 69 weeks after starting pembrolizumab. The receptor comes from an adult with mismatch repair-deficient cancer. As DNA, the CDR3 is TGTGCCAGCAGCTTGGCGCCAGGGGGAAGTGGCTACACCTTC. As protein: CASSLAPGGSGYTF. Full variable domain (rest looked up from reference TRBV5-5 and TRBJ1-2): DAGVTQSPTHLIKTRGQQVTLRCSPISGHKSVSWYQQVLGQGPQFIFQYYEKEERGRGNFPDRFSARQFPNYSSELNVNALLLGDSALYLCASSLAPGGSGYTFGSGTRLTVV.